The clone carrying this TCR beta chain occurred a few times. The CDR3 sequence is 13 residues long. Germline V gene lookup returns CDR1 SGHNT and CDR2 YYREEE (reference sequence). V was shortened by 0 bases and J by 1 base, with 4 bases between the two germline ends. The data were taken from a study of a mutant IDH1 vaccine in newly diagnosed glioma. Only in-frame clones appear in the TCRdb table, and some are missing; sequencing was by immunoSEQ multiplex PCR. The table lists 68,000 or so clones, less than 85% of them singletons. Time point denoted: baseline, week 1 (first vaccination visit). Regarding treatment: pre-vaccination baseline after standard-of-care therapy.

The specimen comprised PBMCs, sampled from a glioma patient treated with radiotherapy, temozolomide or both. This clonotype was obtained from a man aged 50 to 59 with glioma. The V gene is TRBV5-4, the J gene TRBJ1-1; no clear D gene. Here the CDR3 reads CASSLEPNTEAFF. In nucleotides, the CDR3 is TGTGCCAGCAGCTTGGAGCCGAACACTGAAGCTTTCTTT. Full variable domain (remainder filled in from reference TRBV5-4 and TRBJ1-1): ETGVTQSPTHLIKTRGQQVTLRCSSQSGHNTVSWYQQALGQGPQFIFQYYREEENGRGNFPPRFSGLQFPNYSSELNVNALELDDSALYLCASSLEPNTEAFFGQGTRLTVV.